The present entry profiles one T cell receptor (beta chain) with its context. No antigen is known for it. The entry originates in a study of cytomegalovirus exposure and HLA in healthy donors. Study results and limitations: Later examination showed HLA-associated TCR beta chains had greater clonal expansion than equally common others.

J gave up 2 bases and V 6 bases, and 9 bases lay outside the gene matches. The CDR3 spans 15 residues. Germline V CDR1 and CDR2: SNHLY, FYNNEI. Vbeta (60) and Jbeta (13) primers were used in the PCR. Repertoires were generated with immunoSEQ multiplex PCR, while TCRdb's copy carries only in-frame clones and drops some. The data hold 95,000 to 150,000 clones, with approximately 72% observed a single time. This sequence originates from a man between 18 and 35 years old in good health and CMV-seronegative. The chain couples TRBV2 to TRBJ1-2; 7 positions agree with TRBD1. Material for sequencing was PBMCs. The CDR3 coding sequence is TGTGCCAGCAGACTTTATGGACAGGCCAACTATGGCTACACCTTC. This gives the protein CASRLYGQANYGYTF.